This TCR beta chain was observed in a study of CD4 T cells in relation to SARS-CoV-2 and coronaviruses. Profiling relied on immunoSEQ multiplex PCR, and the TCRdb table lists in-frame clones only, not all of them. The data show tens of thousands of clones, with around nine tenths seen just once and more than 7% held by the top ten. V was trimmed by 4 bases and J by 8 bases, leaving 11 bases between them. CDR3 length: 12 residues. Germline CDR1 SGHTS, CDR2 YDEGEE. Findings of the study overall: About 64% of donors had memory CD4+ clonotypes crossrecognizing SARS-CoV-2 and common cold coronavirus spike. Memory recall responses, not primary responses primed in culture, are what the assay detects.

Notes on this clone: Its matching antigen is unknown.

The receptor comes from an adult with COVID-19. This chain joins TRBV5-8 and TRBJ2-3, with a possible D match to TRBD2 (5 bases). The sample taken for sequencing was memory CD4+ T cells from PBMCs. The CDR3: CASSPKRGTQYF. CDR3 nucleotide sequence: TGTGCCAGCAGCCCGAAACGGGGTACGCAGTATTTT.